This section outlines one T cell receptor beta chain sequence together with its context. These data originate in a study of blood T cells in healthy people across ages. This CDR3 has 15 residues. With 5 bases removed from V and 6 bases from J, the gap between germline ends came to 18 bases. The germline gives CDR1 MDHEN, CDR2 SYDVKM. Combining a sample-barcoded 5' primer with a J-beta primer mix, a second PCR ran for roughly 7 to 12 cycles. TCRdb analysed the 5' RACE reads with MiXCR anew, one entry per CDR3 protein. The table records about 970,000 distinct CDR3 sequences, 51% of them present only once.

This chain joins TRBV28 and TRBJ2-3, with D unclear. The sequence was obtained from a woman aged 60-75 years in good health. The specimen was blood. The CDR3 DNA is TGTGCCAGCAGTCCGGTATTTCAGGCGGCGGATACGCAGTATTTT. It is translated as CASSPVFQAADTQYF.